This TCR beta chain was documented in a study of shared clonotypes between healthy human individuals (dated by TCRdb to about 2020). Some background on the complete study: The cohort comprised two women and a few men aged 18 to 49 years. For each donor, CD4 naive and CD4 memory were each run on three plates, CD8 naive on two plates, and CD8 memory on one plate. Blood TCR repertoires of about five healthy adults were deeply sequenced to estimate repertoire size and the extent of clonotype sharing between individuals. Libraries were prepared and TCR repertoires were sequenced by different laboratories using diverse techniques, in order to increase sequencing depth and limit assay-specific biases. Leukapheresis yielded between about 0.94 and 8.9 billion PBMCs per donor. Beyond this particular receptor, the publication reports: Based on pairwise subsampling, the degree of clonotype sharing among donors was expected to be affected by sequencing depth. Sampling was restricted to blood, and TCR repertoires in tissue are likely to differ from TCR repertoires in blood. Clonotypes shared by all four sorted-subset donors showed higher generation probabilities than non-shared clonotypes. Across four donors, 4.5% to 6.5% of naive CD4, approximately 3.5% of naive CD8, 2.3% of memory CD4, and around 0.4% of memory CD8 clonotypes were shared. Because the study included a small number of donors, the genetic and exposure-history diversity represented was limited. Naive subsets generally had larger estimated clonotype richness than memory subsets did. Rarefaction of sorted-subset datasets indicated incomplete sequencing despite the large sequencing depth.

The donors were healthy, HIV-negative adults who had no recently reported acute infections or vaccinations. Only Caucasian adults living in Nashville, Tennessee, USA were represented among the donors. Magnetic negative selection was used to enrich CD4+ T cells, after which naive cells were positively selected on CD45RA and the negative fraction became the memory subset. After blood collection by leukapheresis, PBMCs were isolated using Ficoll-Histopaque density gradient centrifugation and then cryopreserved in the vapor phase of liquid nitrogen. Analytical flow cytometry was used to check the purity and quantity of every magnetically sorted T cell population. Each sorted fraction had its genomic DNA isolated and then quantified by UV absorbance on a Nanodrop 2000c. Details on this clone: Its antigen target is currently unknown. No much larger clone exists at a distance of one base, and base qualities are not known.

Using the deep immunoSEQ assay, multiplex PCR amplified TCR CDR3 regions from genomic DNA. Genomic DNA extracted from each cell subset was distributed evenly over all wells of several immunoSEQ 96-well plates, and each plate served as one replicate. For sorted subsets, approximately 190 ng of genomic DNA, equivalent to some 33,000 T cell genomes, went into each replicate PCR. Purified libraries were quantified with a Qubit 3.0 fluorometer, sized on a Bioanalyzer 2100, and re-quantified with the KAPA Library Quantification kit. A separate single-read 150-cycle Illumina NextSeq 550 flow cell was used to sequence each immunoSEQ 96-well plate. Concerning the study's data processing: Because only junctional sequences without quality scores were contained in the immunoSEQ output, filtering matching that applied to full-length reads could not be performed. Sequences were annotated with PyIR, a Python wrapper for IgBLAST v1.9, and V/J genes and CDR3 were assigned using IMGT germline references. Reads were removed for weak V/J assignments (E-value above 1e-6), missing CDR3, stop codons, out-of-frame junctions, or ambiguous translated residues. V3J clonotypes were defined as sequences sharing the same inferred V gene, J gene, and CDR3 amino acid sequence. To compute the percentage overlap between repertoires, the number of shared unique clonotypes was divided by the size of the smaller repertoire. Repertoire richness was assessed with RTK rarefaction, the Chao1 estimator, and Recon v2.1 estimates of unobserved clonotypes. OLGA was used to compute generation probabilities for all TCRbeta clonotypes that the gDNA method yielded from a few donors. The source is immuneACCESS, and TCRdb retained only in-frame sequences with V and J called. Part of the clones is not carried over; for the studies checked, unresolved V genes explain less than half of this, and the remainder is unexplained. D and trimming come from the DNA, and the V and J calls and clone size come from that table. The sample yields 1,400,000 or so clones; less than 99% were counted once. Clones ranked in the top ten supply 0.36% of the sample.

V loses 5 bases, J loses 13 bases, and the germline ends lie 18 bases apart. The germline V gene (reference sequence) sets CDR1 to GTSNPN and CDR2 to SVGIG. Including the terminal cysteine and phenylalanine, the CDR3 comprises 12 residues. Only CDR3 DNA is held: 36 bases, read in frame from base 1. The chain uses TRBV30 and TRBJ2-4; the D gene is perhaps TRBD1 or TRBD2, each of them matching over 5 bases. The clonotype originates from a man between 25 and 39 years old in good health. The sample was naive CD4+ T cells sorted from blood. The sample's cell subset or site, from its label and the paper: CD45RA+ positively selected. The DNA is as follows: TGTGCCTGGGGTATGGTGGGACCCAGACAGTACTTC. Its amino acids are CAWGMVGPRQYF.